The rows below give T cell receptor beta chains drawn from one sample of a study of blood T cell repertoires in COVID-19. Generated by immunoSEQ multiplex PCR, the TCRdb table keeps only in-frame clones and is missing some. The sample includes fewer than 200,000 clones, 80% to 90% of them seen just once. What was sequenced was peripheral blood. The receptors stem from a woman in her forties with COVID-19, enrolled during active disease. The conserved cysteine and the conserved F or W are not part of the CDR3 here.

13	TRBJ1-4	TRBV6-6	ATLTGRGTNEKLF
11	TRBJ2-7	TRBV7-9	ASSPTGADEQY
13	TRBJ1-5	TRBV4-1	ASSQPPGGNQPQH
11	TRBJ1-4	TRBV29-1	SVWDRGFEKLF
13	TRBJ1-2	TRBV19	ASRHTGGGGYGYT
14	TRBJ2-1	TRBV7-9	ASSGSGTSGRPEQF
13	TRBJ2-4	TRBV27	ASSIAGLAKNIQY
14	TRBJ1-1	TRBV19	ASSIGNPGMNTEAF
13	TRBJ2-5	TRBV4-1	ASSQVAGGIETQY
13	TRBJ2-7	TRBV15	ATSRDPGGSGEQY
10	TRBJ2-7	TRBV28	ASRFGPYEQY
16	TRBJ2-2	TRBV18	ASSLLRGREPNTGELF
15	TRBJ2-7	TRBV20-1	SASRGWGTSGSYEQY
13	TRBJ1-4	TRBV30	AWSEQTGNQEKLF
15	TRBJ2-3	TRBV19	ASSIGTSGGPTDTQY
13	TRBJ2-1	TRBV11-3	ASSFGGGTYNEQF
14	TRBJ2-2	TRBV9	ASSVGTSGSTGELF